This T cell receptor beta chain was identified in a study of T-cell reconstitution after alpha-beta-depleted transplantation in children. Preparation of the TCRbeta library involved a method that used unique molecular identifiers. MiXCR was run by TCRdb on the PCR reads, yielding one entry per CDR3 protein. The table lists 700,000 to 950,000 distinct CDR3 sequences, around 15% of them singletons. The CDR3 runs 11 residues. Trimming stripped 5 bases from V and 8 bases from J, with 12 bases between. The V gene's germline CDR1 is SQVTM and CDR2 ANQGSEA. This specimen consisted of PBMCs, mostly from graft donor cells, obtained 360 days after TCRalphabeta/CD19-depleted stem cell transplant. The sequence was collected from a male patient younger than 18 who had a stem cell transplant for acute lymphoblastic leukemia, so the T cells may come from the graft donor. V gene TRBV29-1 combines with J gene TRBJ1-2; possibly TRBD1 for D (5 bases). CDR3 nucleotide sequence: TGCAGCGTTCCTTCTAGGGGCGGCTACACCTTC. This sequence encodes CSVPSRGGYTF.